Shown below are 3 T cell receptor beta chains from a single sample sequenced in a study of blood T cells in healthy people across ages. A J-beta primer mix and a sample-barcoded 5' primer were used in a second PCR of about 7 to 12 cycles. Each CDR3 protein is one row after TCRdb ran MiXCR on the 5' RACE reads. This table holds 540,000 or so distinct CDR3 sequences, under 55% found once. Specimen: blood. These receptor sequences come from an elderly man in good health.

As to this clonotype: At one boundary the junction diverges from the germline segment, which might be a read error. Written as DNA, the CDR3 is TGCGCCAGCAGCGCGGCCGGGACAGGGACTTACGAGCAGTACTTC. Protein product: CASSAAGTGTYEQYF. The chain combines TRBV28 with TRBJ2-7, with 9 bases lining up with TRBD1. Germline loops: CDR1 MDHEN, CDR2 SYDVKM. CDR3 size: 15 residues.

This clonotype has only a few counts. The chain couples TRBV7-2 to TRBJ2-4; 9 bases align to TRBD1. V lost 4 bases, J lost 9 bases, and 10 bases stayed unmatched. The CDR3 spans 15 residues. Germline V gene lookup returns CDR1 SGHTA and CDR2 FQGNSA. The CDR3 is CASSSTTGGPGIQYF. In DNA, the CDR3 is TGTGCCAGCAGCTCAACGACAGGGGGTCCGGGCATTCAGTACTTC.

This clonotype was picked up one time. This chain joins TRBV7-2 and TRBJ1-6; 9 nucleotides align to TRBD1. The CDR3 extends over 18 amino acids. V lost 5 bases to trimming and J lost 4 bases; unmatched junction nucleotides: 12. Germline V gene lookup returns CDR1 SGHTA and CDR2 FQGNSA. In DNA form, the CDR3 reads TGTGCCAGCAGCCCGACAGGGGGTGGGGGAACTTATAATTCACCCCTCCACTTT. Translated, it gives CASSPTGGGGTYNSPLHF.